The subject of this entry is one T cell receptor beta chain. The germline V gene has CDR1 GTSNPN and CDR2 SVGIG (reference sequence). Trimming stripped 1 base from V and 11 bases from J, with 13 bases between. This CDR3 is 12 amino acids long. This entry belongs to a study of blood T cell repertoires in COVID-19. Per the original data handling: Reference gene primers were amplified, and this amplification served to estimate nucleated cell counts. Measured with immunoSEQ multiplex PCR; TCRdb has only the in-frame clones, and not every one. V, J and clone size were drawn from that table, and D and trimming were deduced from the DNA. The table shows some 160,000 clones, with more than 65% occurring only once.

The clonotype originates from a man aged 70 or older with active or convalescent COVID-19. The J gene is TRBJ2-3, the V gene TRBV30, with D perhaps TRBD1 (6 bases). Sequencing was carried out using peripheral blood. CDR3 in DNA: TGTGCCTGGAGTGACAGGGTCCGGAAGCAGTATTTT. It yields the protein CAWSDRVRKQYF.